This is a list of T cell receptor beta chains from one sample in a study of shared clonotypes between healthy human individuals. Clones were read by immunoSEQ multiplex PCR, and TCRdb kept only the in-frame ones, dropping some. The data contain some 1,600,000 clones, around 98% of them singletons. Input material: naive CD4+ T cells sorted from blood. These receptors originate from a man younger than 45 in good health. CDR3s include the opening cysteine and the closing phenylalanine or tryptophan. The D gene is left open where the match is weak. Clone size is shown for a subset of rows, as once, few, many or a class of expanded clone.

cdr3_aa cdr3_nt clone_size v_call d_call j_call
CASSYGIDSNQPQHF TGTGCCAGCAGCTACGGCATTGATAGCAATCAGCCCCAGCATTTT once TRBV5-6 - TRBJ1-5
CASSSGSHQETQYF TGTGCCAGCAGCAGCGGGAGCCACCAAGAGACCCAGTACTTC - TRBV5-6 TRBD2 TRBJ2-5
CASSFAAHGTGEETQYF TGCGCCAGCAGCTTCGCCGCCCACGGGACAGGGGAAGAGACCCAGTACTTC - TRBV5-1 TRBD1 TRBJ2-5
CASSPLLADTQYF TGTGCCAGCAGCCCCTTGCTAGCAGATACGCAGTATTTT - TRBV7-6 - TRBJ2-3
CATQRRDNEQFF TGTGCCACCCAGCGGAGAGACAATGAGCAGTTCTTC - TRBV27 - TRBJ2-1
CASSLHVLSDTQYF TGTGCCAGCAGCTTGCATGTCCTATCAGATACGCAGTATTTT - TRBV11-2 - TRBJ2-3
CASSRRQYPYNEQFF TGTGCCAGCAGCCGTCGTCAGTATCCCTACAATGAGCAGTTCTTC - TRBV6-1 - TRBJ2-1
CASSQLAGGLYNEQFF TGCGCCAGCAGCCAGCTAGCGGGAGGCCTCTACAATGAGCAGTTCTTC - TRBV4-3 TRBD2 TRBJ2-1
CAWNPTGGNQPQHF TGTGCCTGGAATCCTACAGGGGGCAATCAGCCCCAGCATTTT - TRBV30 TRBD1 TRBJ1-5
CSVVGRLSYEQYF TGCAGCGTTGTCGGCAGACTATCCTACGAGCAGTACTTC - TRBV29-1 - TRBJ2-7
CASSPLPLSGVSNQPQHF TGTGCCAGCTCACCATTGCCTCTAAGTGGAGTTAGCAATCAGCCCCAGCATTTT - TRBV18 - TRBJ1-5
CASSLFGCVPLPGPETQYF TGTGCCAGCAGTTTATTCGGTTGTGTGCCTCTCCCCGGCCCGGAGACCCAGTACTTC - TRBV27 - TRBJ2-5
CASSTKSNTEAFF TGCGCCAGCAGTACCAAGAGTAACACTGAAGCTTTCTTT - TRBV10-1 - TRBJ1-1
CSVEAHQGSYEQYF TGCAGCGTTGAAGCGCATCAGGGTTCCTACGAGCAGTACTTC - TRBV29-1 - TRBJ2-7
CSVDRGAETQYF TGCAGCGTTGATAGGGGTGCGGAGACCCAGTACTTC - TRBV29-1 - TRBJ2-5
CASSPRTSTDTQYF TGTGCCAGCTCACCAAGAACTAGCACAGATACGCAGTATTTT - TRBV18 - TRBJ2-3
CASSQDHRLVTGELFF TGCGCCAGCAGCCAAGATCACCGGTTAGTCACCGGGGAGCTGTTTTTT - TRBV4-3 - TRBJ2-2
CAASRTGAFSKDGYTF TGTGCCGCGAGTAGGACAGGCGCTTTCTCTAAAGATGGCTACACCTTC - TRBV30 TRBD1 TRBJ1-2
CASSETGGAFGTYNEQFF TGTGCCAGCAGTGAGACAGGGGGCGCGTTTGGGACCTACAATGAGCAGTTCTTC - TRBV25-1 TRBD1 TRBJ2-1
CASSESTNYGYTF TGTGCCAGCAGTGAGTCGACCAACTATGGCTACACCTTC - TRBV2 - TRBJ1-2
CASSVLAGTTADTQYF TGTGCCAGCAGCGTTCTCGCCGGGACTACAGCAGATACGCAGTATTTT - TRBV9 TRBD2 TRBJ2-3
CASSFPGQGNQPQHF TGTGCCAGCAGCTTTCCGGGACAGGGAAATCAGCCCCAGCATTTT - TRBV28 TRBD1 TRBJ1-5
CASSPGGARLVVGELFF TGTGCCAGCAGCCCCGGGGGGGCTAGACTCGTGGTCGGGGAGCTGTTTTTT - TRBV9 TRBD2 TRBJ2-2
CASSIGQGARGSYGYTF TGTGCCAGCAGCATCGGACAGGGGGCGCGCGGAAGTTATGGCTACACCTTC - TRBV5-4 TRBD1 TRBJ1-2
CASSEGLTGQPQHF TGTGCCAGCAGCGAGGGACTGACGGGACAGCCCCAGCATTTT - TRBV5-4 - TRBJ1-5
CASSLTAGTGHTTQYF TGTGCCAGCAGCTTAACCGCCGGGACAGGTCATACAACCCAGTACTTC - TRBV7-9 TRBD1 TRBJ2-5
CASSSGLEGYEQYF TGTGCCAGCAGCTCTGGACTAGAGGGCTACGAGCAGTACTTC - TRBV9 TRBD2 TRBJ2-7
CASSLGSSGNTIYF TGCGCCAGCAGCTTGGGCAGCTCTGGAAACACCATATATTTT few TRBV5-1 - TRBJ1-3
CASRTIAGGLSYNEQFF TGTGCCAGCAGAACTATAGCGGGAGGGTTATCCTACAATGAGCAGTTCTTC - TRBV11-2 TRBD2 TRBJ2-1
CASSNRLAGGSTDTQYF TGTGCCAGTAGTAACCGGCTAGCGGGAGGGAGCACAGATACGCAGTATTTT - TRBV19 TRBD2 TRBJ2-3